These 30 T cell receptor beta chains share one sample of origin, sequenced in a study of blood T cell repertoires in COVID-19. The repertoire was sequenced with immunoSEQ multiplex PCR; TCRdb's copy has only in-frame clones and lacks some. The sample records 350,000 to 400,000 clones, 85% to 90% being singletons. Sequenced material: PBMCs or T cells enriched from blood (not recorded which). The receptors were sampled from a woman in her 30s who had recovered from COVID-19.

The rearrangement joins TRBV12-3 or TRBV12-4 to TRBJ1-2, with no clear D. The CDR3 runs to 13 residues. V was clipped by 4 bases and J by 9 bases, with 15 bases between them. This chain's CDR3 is CASSSSGKMSYTF. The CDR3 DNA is TGTGCCAGCAGTTCGTCGGGTAAGATGAGCTACACCTTC.

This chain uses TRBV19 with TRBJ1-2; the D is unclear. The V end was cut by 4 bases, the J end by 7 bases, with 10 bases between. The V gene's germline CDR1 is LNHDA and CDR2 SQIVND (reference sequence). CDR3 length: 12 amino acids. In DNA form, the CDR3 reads TGTGCCAGTAGTACCTCCGGGGTTGGCTACACCTTC. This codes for CASSTSGVGYTF.

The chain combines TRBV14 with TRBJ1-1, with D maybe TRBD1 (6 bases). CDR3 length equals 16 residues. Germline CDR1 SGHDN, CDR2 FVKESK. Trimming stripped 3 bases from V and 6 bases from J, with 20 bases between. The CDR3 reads CASSQPTGFGRSEAFF. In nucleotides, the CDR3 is TGTGCCAGCAGCCAGCCAACAGGGTTCGGGCGGTCTGAAGCTTTCTTT.

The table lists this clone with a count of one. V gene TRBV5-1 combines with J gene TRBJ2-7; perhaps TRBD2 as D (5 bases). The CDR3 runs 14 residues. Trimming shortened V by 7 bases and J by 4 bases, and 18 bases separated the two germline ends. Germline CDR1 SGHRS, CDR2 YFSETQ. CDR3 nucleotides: TGCGCCAGCCAGAGCGGAGGTGGACCTTACGAGCAGTACTTC. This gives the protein CASQSGGGPYEQYF.

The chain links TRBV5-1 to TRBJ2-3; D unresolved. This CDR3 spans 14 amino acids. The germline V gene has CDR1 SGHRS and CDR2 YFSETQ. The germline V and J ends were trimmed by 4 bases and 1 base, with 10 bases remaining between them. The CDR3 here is CASSNSGGTDTQYF. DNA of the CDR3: TGCGCCAGCAGCAATTCCGGAGGCACAGATACGCAGTATTTT.

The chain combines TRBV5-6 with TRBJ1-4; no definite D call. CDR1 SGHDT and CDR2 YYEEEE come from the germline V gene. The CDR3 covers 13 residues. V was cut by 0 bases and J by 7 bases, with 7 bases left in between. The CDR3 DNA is TGTGCCAGCAGCTTGGCTCCCTTTGAAAAACTGTTTTTT. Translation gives CASSLAPFEKLFF.

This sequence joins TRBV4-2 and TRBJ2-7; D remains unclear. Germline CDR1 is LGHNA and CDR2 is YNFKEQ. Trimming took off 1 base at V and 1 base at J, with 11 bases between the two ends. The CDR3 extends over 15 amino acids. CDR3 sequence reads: CASSQAAAKSYEQYF. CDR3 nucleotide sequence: TGTGCCAGCAGCCAAGCCGCAGCGAAATCCTACGAGCAGTACTTC.

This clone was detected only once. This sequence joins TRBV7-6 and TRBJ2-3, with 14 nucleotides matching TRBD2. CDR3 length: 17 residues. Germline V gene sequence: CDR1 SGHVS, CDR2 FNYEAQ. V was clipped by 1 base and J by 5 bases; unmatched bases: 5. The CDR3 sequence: CASSLGTSGRLEDTQYF. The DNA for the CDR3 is TGTGCCAGCAGCTTAGGGACTAGCGGGAGGCTGGAAGATACGCAGTATTTT. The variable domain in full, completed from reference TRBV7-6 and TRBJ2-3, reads GAGVSQSPRYKVTKRGQDVALRCDPISGHVSLYWYRQALGQGPEFLTYFNYEAQQDKSGLPNDRFSAERPEGSISTLTIQRTEQRDSAMYRCASSLGTSGRLEDTQYFGPGTRLTVL.

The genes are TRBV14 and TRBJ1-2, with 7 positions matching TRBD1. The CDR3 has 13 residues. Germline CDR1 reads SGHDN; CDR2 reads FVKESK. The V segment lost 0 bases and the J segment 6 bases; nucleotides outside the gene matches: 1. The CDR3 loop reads CASSQEGGDGYTF. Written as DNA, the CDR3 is TGTGCCAGCAGCCAAGAAGGGGGCGATGGCTACACCTTC.

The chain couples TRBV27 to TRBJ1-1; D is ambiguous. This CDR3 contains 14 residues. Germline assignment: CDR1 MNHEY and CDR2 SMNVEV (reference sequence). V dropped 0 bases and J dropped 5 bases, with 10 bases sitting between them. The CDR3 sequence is CASSLSALITEAFF. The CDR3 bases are TGTGCCAGCAGTTTATCGGCCTTGATAACTGAAGCTTTCTTT.

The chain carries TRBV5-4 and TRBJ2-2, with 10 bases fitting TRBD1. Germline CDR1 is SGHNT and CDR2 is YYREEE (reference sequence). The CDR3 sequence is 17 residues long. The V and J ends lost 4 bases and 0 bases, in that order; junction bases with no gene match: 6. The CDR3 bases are TGTGCCAGCAGCCCACCGGGACAGGGGTCGAACACCGGGGAGCTGTTTTTT. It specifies CASSPPGQGSNTGELFF.

Here the CDR3 reads CASSLGGTGGQPLHF. The CDR3 DNA reads TGCGCCAGCAGCTTGGGGGGGACAGGCGGCCAACCCCTCCACTTT. The rearrangement uses TRBV5-1 and TRBJ1-6, with TRBD1 identical over 8 bases. The CDR3 consists of 15 residues. The V gene's germline CDR1 is SGHRS and CDR2 YFSETQ. Losses at the gene ends were 0 bases for V and 12 bases for J; bases not matched to a gene: 8.

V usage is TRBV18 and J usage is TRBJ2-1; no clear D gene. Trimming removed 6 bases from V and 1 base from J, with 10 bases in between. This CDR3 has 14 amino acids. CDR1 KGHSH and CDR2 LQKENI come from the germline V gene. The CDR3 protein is CASSLSGSYNEQFF. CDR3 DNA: TGTGCCAGCTCCCTCTCCGGGTCCTACAATGAGCAGTTCTTC.

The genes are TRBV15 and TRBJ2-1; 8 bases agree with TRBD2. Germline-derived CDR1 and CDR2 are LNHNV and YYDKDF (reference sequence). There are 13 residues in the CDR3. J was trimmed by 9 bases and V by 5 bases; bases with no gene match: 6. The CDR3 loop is CATSLIAGTEQFF. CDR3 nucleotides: TGTGCCACCAGCCTGATAGCGGGGACTGAGCAGTTCTTC.

The CDR3 DNA follows: TGCAGTGCTAGTGCGACTAGCGGAGACACAGATACGCAGTATTTT. This sequence encodes CSASATSGDTDTQYF. V gene TRBV20-1 combines with J gene TRBJ2-3; 9 bases fit TRBD2. The CDR3 length is 15 residues. The V gene's germline CDR1 is DFQATT and CDR2 SNEGSKA (reference sequence). Trimming removed 3 bases from V and 2 bases from J; junction bases left unmatched: 6.

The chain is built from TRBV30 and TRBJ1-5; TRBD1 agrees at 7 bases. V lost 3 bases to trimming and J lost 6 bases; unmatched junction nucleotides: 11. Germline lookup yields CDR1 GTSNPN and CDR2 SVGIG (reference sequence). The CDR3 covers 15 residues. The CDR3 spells CAWSALTGNTQPQHF. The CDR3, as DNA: TGTGCCTGGAGCGCGCTGACAGGGAATACTCAGCCCCAGCATTTT.

The CDR3 DNA follows: TGCGCCAGCAGCGTAGGGACAGGGGCGAATCAGCCCCAGCATTTT. It encodes CASSVGTGANQPQHF. The gene calls are TRBV5-1 and TRBJ1-5; 10 positions match TRBD1. V gave up 4 bases and J gave up 4 bases; unmatched junction bases: 5. Germline-derived CDR1 and CDR2 are SGHRS and YFSETQ. This CDR3 has 15 residues.

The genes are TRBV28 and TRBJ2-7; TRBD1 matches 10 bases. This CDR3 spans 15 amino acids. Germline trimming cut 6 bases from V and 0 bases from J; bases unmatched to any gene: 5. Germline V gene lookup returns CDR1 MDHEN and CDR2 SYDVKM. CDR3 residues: CASSADRGISYEQYF. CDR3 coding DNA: TGTGCCAGCAGCGCGGACAGGGGGATCTCCTACGAGCAGTACTTC.

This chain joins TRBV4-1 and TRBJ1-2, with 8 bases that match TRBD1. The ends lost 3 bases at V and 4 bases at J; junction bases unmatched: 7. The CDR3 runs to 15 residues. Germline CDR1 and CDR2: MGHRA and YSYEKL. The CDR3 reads CASSQGLTGGYGYTF. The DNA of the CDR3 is TGCGCCAGCAGCCAGGGGCTTACAGGGGGCTATGGCTACACCTTC.

Here the CDR3 reads CASATSDTQYF. The CDR3 DNA follows: TGTGCCAGCGCGACTTCGGATACGCAGTATTTT. The chain carries TRBV18 and TRBJ2-3, with D hard to call. The CDR3 is 11 amino acids. CDR1 is KGHSH, CDR2 LQKENI, per germline. The V and J ends lost 8 bases and 6 bases respectively, with 9 bases between them.

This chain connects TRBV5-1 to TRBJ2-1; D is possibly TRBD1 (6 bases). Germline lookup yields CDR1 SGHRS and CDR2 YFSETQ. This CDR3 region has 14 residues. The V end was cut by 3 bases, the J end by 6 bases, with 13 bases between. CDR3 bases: TGCGCCAGCAGCTCCCGGGAAGGGGGCAATGAGCAGTTCTTC. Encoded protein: CASSSREGGNEQFF.

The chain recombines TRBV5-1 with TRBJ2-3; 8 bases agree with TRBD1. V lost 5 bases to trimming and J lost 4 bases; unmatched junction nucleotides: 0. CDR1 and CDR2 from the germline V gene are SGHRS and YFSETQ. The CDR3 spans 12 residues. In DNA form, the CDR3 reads TGCGCCAGCAGACAGGGGGCAGATACGCAGTATTTT. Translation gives CASRQGADTQYF. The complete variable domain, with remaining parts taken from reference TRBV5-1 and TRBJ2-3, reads KAGVTQTPRYLIKTRGQQVTLSCSPISGHRSVSWYQQTPGQGLQFLFEYFSETQRNKGNFPGRFSGRQFSNSRSEMNVSTLELGDSALYLCASRQGADTQYFGPGTRLTVL.

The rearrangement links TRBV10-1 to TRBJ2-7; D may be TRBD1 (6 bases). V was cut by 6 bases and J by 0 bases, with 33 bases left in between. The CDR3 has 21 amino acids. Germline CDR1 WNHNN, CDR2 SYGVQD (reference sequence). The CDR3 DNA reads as TGCGCCAGCAGAAGAGCCGAATCCAACAGGGTTGGGGACGATGGCTCCTACGAGCAGTACTTC. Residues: CASRRAESNRVGDDGSYEQYF.

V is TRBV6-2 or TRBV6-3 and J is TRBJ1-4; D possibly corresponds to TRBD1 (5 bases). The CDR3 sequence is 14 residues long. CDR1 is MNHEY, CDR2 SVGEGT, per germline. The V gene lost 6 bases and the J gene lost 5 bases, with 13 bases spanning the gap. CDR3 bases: TGTGCCAGCAGCAAAAGACGGGGGAATGAAAAACTGTTTTTT. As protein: CASSKRRGNEKLFF.

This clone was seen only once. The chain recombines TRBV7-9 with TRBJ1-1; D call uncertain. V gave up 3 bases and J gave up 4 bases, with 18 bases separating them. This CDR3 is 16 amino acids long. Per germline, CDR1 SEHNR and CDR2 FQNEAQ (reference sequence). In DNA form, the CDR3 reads TGTGCCAGCAGCTTGATGAGGCCCCGGAGGAGCACTGAAGCTTTCTTT. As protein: CASSLMRPRRSTEAFF. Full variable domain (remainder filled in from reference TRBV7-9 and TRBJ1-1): DTGVSQNPRHKITKRGQNVTFRCDPISEHNRLYWYRQTLGQGPEFLTYFQNEAQLEKSRLLSDRFSAERPKGSFSTLEIQRTEQGDSAMYLCASSLMRPRRSTEAFFGQGTRLTVV.

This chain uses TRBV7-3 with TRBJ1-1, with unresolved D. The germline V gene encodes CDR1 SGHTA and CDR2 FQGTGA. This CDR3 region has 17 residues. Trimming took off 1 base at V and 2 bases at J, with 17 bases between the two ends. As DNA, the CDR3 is TGTGCCAGCAGCTTAATCCCACTTAGCAGACCAAACACTGAAGCTTTCTTT. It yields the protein CASSLIPLSRPNTEAFF.

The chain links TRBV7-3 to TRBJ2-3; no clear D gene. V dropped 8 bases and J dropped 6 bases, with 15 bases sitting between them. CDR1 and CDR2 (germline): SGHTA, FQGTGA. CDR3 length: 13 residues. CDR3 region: CASRAVGDDTQYF. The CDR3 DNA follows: TGTGCCAGCCGCGCCGTCGGTGATGATACGCAGTATTTT.

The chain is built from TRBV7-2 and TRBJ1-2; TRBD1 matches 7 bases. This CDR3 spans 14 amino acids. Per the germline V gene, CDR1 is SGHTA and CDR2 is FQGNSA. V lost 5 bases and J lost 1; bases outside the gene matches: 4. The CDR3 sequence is CASSPGQVNYGYTF. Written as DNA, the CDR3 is TGTGCCAGCAGCCCCGGACAGGTTAACTATGGCTACACCTTC. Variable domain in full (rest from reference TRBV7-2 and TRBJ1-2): GAGVSQSPSNKVTEKGKDVELRCDPISGHTALYWYRQSLGQGLEFLIYFQGNSAPDKSGLPSDRFSAERTGGSVSTLTIQRTQQEDSAVYLCASSPGQVNYGYTFGSGTRLTVV.

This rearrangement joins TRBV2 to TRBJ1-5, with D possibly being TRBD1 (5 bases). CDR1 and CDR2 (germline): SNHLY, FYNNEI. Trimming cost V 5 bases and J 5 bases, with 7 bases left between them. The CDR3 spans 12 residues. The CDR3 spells CASSWGDQPQHF. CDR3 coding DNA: TGTGCCAGCAGTTGGGGCGATCAGCCCCAGCATTTT.

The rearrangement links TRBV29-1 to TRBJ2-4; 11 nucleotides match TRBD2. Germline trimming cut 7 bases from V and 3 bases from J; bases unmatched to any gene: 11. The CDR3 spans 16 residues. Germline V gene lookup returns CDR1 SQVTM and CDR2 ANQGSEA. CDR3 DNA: TGCAGCGGATCGGGGGGGACTAGCGGAAACAAAAACATTCAGTACTTC. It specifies CSGSGGTSGNKNIQYF.